The 13 T cell receptor beta chains in this list originate from one sample, sequenced in a study of cytomegalovirus exposure and HLA in healthy donors. Primers included in the PCR were 60 Vbeta and 13 Jbeta primers. Clones were read by immunoSEQ multiplex PCR, and TCRdb kept only the in-frame ones, dropping some. Among 100,000 to 150,000 clones listed, roughly 80% were seen once. The specimen was PBMCs. These receptors all stem from a woman in her sixties in good health and CMV-seronegative.

The rearrangement links TRBV11-2 to TRBJ1-5; D gene uncertain. The V gene lost 2 bases and the J gene lost 1 base, with 9 bases spanning the gap. This CDR3 region has 15 residues. Looked up from germline, CDR1 is SGHAT and CDR2 is FQNNGV. The CDR3 protein is CASSLSGRSNQPQHF. CDR3 bases: TGTGCCAGCAGCTTATCAGGTCGGAGCAATCAGCCCCAGCATTTT. Based on the CDR3 plus reference TRBV11-2 and TRBJ1-5, the full variable domain is EAGVAQSPRYKIIEKRQSVAFWCNPISGHATLYWYQQILGQGPKLLIQFQNNGVVDDSQLPKDRFSAERLKGVDSTLKIQPAKLEDSAVYLCASSLSGRSNQPQHFGDGTRLSIL.

CDR3 sequence (DNA): TGTGCCAGCGCCCCCGACAGCTCTGGAAACACCATATATTTT. Protein: CASAPDSSGNTIYF. The chain links TRBV2 to TRBJ1-3, with D perhaps TRBD1 (5 bases). The CDR3 sequence is 14 residues long. V lost 8 bases to trimming and J lost 0 bases, with 11 bases between them. Per germline, CDR1 SNHLY and CDR2 FYNNEI.

This sequence joins TRBV28 and TRBJ2-2, with unresolved D. The CDR3 covers 13 residues. Per germline, CDR1 MDHEN and CDR2 SYDVKM. Trimming took off 7 bases at V and 1 base at J, with 7 bases between the two ends. The CDR3 DNA reads TGTGCCAGCAACAAACGGAACACCGGGGAGCTGTTTTTT. It is translated as CASNKRNTGELFF.

The CDR3 is CASSLAATSSYNEQFF. CDR3 DNA: TGTGCCAGCAGCTTAGCTGCCACGAGCTCCTACAATGAGCAGTTCTTC. V usage is TRBV7-3 and J usage is TRBJ2-1; D remains unclear. From germline, CDR1 is SGHTA and CDR2 FQGTGA. Trimming took off 2 bases at V and 0 bases at J, with 11 bases between the two ends. CDR3 size: 16 residues.

In its sample, this clone was seen a few times. J is TRBJ1-4 and V is TRBV19, with D possibly TRBD1 on 6 matching bases. Germline V gene data show CDR1 as LNHDA and CDR2 as SQIVND (reference sequence). Trimming stripped 7 bases from V and 6 bases from J, with 15 bases between. CDR3 length: 14 residues. The CDR3 DNA sequence: TGTGCCAGTACCGATCGGGGGGCACATGAAAAACTGTTTTTT. Protein: CASTDRGAHEKLFF.

This clone occurred a few times. The J gene is TRBJ2-2, the V gene TRBV7-2; D is possibly TRBD2 (5 bases). V lost 1 base and J 6 bases, leaving 9 bases between the germline ends. The CDR3 has 14 amino acids. The germline V gene encodes CDR1 SGHTA and CDR2 FQGNSA. DNA for the CDR3: TGTGCCAGCAGCTTAGGGAGGCCCCCCGGGGAGCTGTTTTTT. It yields the protein CASSLGRPPGELFF.

The chain couples TRBV7-9 to TRBJ1-4; a possible D gene is TRBD1 (6 bases). The CDR3 totals 14 residues. CDR1 is SEHNR and CDR2 is FQNEAQ in the germline V gene (reference sequence). V lost 5 bases to trimming and J lost 12 bases, with 19 bases between them. The CDR3, as DNA: TGTGCCAGCAGCCCTCTACTACAGGGTGGGGAACTGTTTTTT. Its translation is CASSPLLQGGELFF.

The chain employs TRBV5-1 and TRBJ1-5; TRBD1 matches 9 bases. Germline-derived CDR1 and CDR2 are SGHRS and YFSETQ. The CDR3 is 17 amino acids. The junction had 6 bases not matched to a gene; V was cut back by 2 bases and J by 0 bases. The CDR3 bases are TGCGCCAGCAGCTTAGGGACAGGGCCTTATAGCAATCAGCCCCAGCATTTT. Residues: CASSLGTGPYSNQPQHF.

The genes are TRBV6-5 and TRBJ2-5; the D gene is possibly TRBD2 (6 bases). The CDR3 has 15 amino acids. Trimming took off 4 bases at V and 5 bases at J, with 17 bases between the two ends. Per the germline V gene, CDR1 is MNHEY and CDR2 is SVGAGI. In DNA, the CDR3 is TGTGCCAGCAGTTCCGGACTACTTATGGGCGAGACCCAGTACTTC. This translates into CASSSGLLMGETQYF.

This sequence joins TRBV19 and TRBJ2-3, with 10 bases that match TRBD2. Germline CDR1 is LNHDA and CDR2 is SQIVND (reference sequence). The CDR3 covers 17 residues. The V segment lost 5 bases and the J segment 4 bases; nucleotides outside the gene matches: 12. CDR3 region: CASSLRPSGSLADTQYF. In nucleotides, the CDR3 is TGTGCCAGTAGTTTGAGGCCTAGCGGGAGTCTTGCAGATACGCAGTATTTT.

The chain employs TRBV27 and TRBJ2-7, with 8 positions matching TRBD1. The CDR3 loop spans 14 amino acids. CDR1 is MNHEY and CDR2 is SMNVEV in the germline V gene (reference sequence). Trimming removed 5 bases from V and 4 bases from J; junction bases left unmatched: 7. CDR3 sequence (DNA): TGTGCCAGCAGTCTCGGACAGGGTCGGTACGAGCAGTACTTC. This sequence encodes CASSLGQGRYEQYF.

V and J are TRBV5-5 and TRBJ1-5; D is unresolved. In germline, CDR1 is SGHKS, CDR2 YYEKEE (reference sequence). The CDR3 sequence is 15 residues long. V dropped 1 base and J dropped 3 bases, with 11 bases sitting between them. The CDR3 region is CASSLSGLINQPQHF. CDR3 nucleotide sequence: TGTGCCAGCAGCTTGTCCGGACTGATCAATCAGCCCCAGCATTTT. Full variable domain (rest looked up from reference TRBV5-5 and TRBJ1-5): DAGVTQSPTHLIKTRGQQVTLRCSPISGHKSVSWYQQVLGQGPQFIFQYYEKEERGRGNFPDRFSARQFPNYSSELNVNALLLGDSALYLCASSLSGLINQPQHFGDGTRLSIL.

Only one count was recorded for this clone. CDR3 amino acids: CASRINRETGANVLTF. As DNA, the CDR3 is TGTGCCAGCAGGATCAACAGGGAGACTGGGGCCAACGTCCTGACTTTC. V is TRBV28 and J is TRBJ2-6, with D possibly being TRBD1 (6 bases). V was clipped by 6 bases and J by 2 bases, with 14 bases between them. The CDR3 has 16 residues. Looked up from germline, CDR1 is MDHEN and CDR2 is SYDVKM.